The rows below give T cell receptor beta chains drawn from one sample of a study of cytomegalovirus exposure and HLA in healthy donors. Sequencing was performed with immunoSEQ multiplex PCR; in TCRdb, only in-frame clones are kept and a portion is missing. The specimen's table records 100,000 to 150,000 clones. Sequencing was performed on PBMCs. These receptors originate from a man aged 18 to 29 in good health and CMV-seronegative. Both conserved end residues are part of each CDR3. Each record gives: D gene, V gene, J gene, CDR3 protein, CDR3 DNA. The D gene is left open where the match is weak.

>TRBD1|TRBV19|TRBJ1-1
CASQPVDRVVLIRTEAFF
TGTGCCAGTCAACCCGTGGACAGGGTGGTTTTGATTAGGACTGAAGCTTTCTTT
>.|TRBV25-1|TRBJ2-7
CATSNPRVTRAYEQYF
TGTGCCACCTCCAACCCCAGGGTGACTAGAGCCTACGAGCAGTACTTC
>TRBD1|TRBV10-3|TRBJ2-7
CAITRTGGGGEQYF
TGTGCCATCACGAGGACAGGGGGAGGGGGCGAGCAGTACTTC
>TRBD2|TRBV7-9|TRBJ2-2
CASSWTSGRGTGELFF
TGTGCCAGCAGCTGGACTAGCGGGAGAGGGACCGGGGAGCTGTTTTTT
>.|TRBV7-9|TRBJ1-6
CASSTSGGIHSPLHF
TGTGCCAGCAGCACGTCCGGGGGTATTCATTCACCCCTCCACTTT
>TRBD1|TRBV30|TRBJ1-3
CAWSVPGGFLRSTIYF
TGTGCCTGGAGTGTGCCAGGGGGCTTTTTGCGTAGTACCATATATTTT
>TRBD1|TRBV30|TRBJ2-3
CAWSRGQGADTQYF
TGTGCCTGGAGTAGGGGACAGGGGGCGGATACGCAGTATTTT
>.|TRBV5-1|TRBJ1-1
CASSDLGGTEAFF
TGCGCCAGCAGCGATCTAGGTGGTACTGAAGCTTTCTTT
>.|TRBV7-3|TRBJ1-2
CASSPGMAGVGGYTF
TGTGCCAGCAGCCCGGGAATGGCGGGGGTGGGTGGCTACACCTTC
>TRBD2|TRBV7-3|TRBJ2-3
CASSLSGGAGTDTQYF
TGTGCCAGCAGCTTAAGCGGGGGGGCCGGCACAGATACGCAGTATTTT
>.|TRBV7-9|TRBJ1-5
CASSPGQSQPQHF
TGTGCCAGCAGCCCCGGACAGTCACAGCCCCAGCATTTT
>TRBD1|TRBV10-3|TRBJ1-4
CAISVGQGMEKLFF
TGTGCCATCAGTGTAGGACAGGGGATGGAAAAACTGTTTTTT
>TRBD1|TRBV27|TRBJ1-6
CASSIGTGDSPLHF
TGTGCCAGCAGTATTGGGACAGGGGATTCACCCCTCCACTTT
>TRBD1|TRBV4-1|TRBJ2-7
CASSQTGTGAYEQYF
TGCGCCAGCAGCCAAACCGGGACAGGGGCCTACGAGCAGTACTTC
>.|TRBV19|TRBJ1-1
CASRTGRGETEAFF
TGTGCCAGTAGGACGGGACGGGGGGAAACTGAAGCTTTCTTT
>.|TRBV7-6|TRBJ2-7
CASSLGRGFNEQYF
TGTGCCAGCAGCTTAGGACGGGGATTCAACGAGCAGTACTTC
>.|TRBV5-5|TRBJ2-5
CASSSRGRVDGTQYF
TGTGCCAGCAGCTCCAGGGGTCGAGTGGATGGAACCCAGTACTTC